The rows below give T cell receptor beta chains drawn from one sample of a study of blood T cell repertoires in COVID-19. The method was immunoSEQ multiplex PCR; TCRdb's version includes in-frame clones alone and lacks a portion of them. Of around 120,000 clones detected, 80% to 90% appear once; the ten largest clones hold about 6%. What was sequenced was peripheral blood. The receptor set was obtained from an elderly man with active or convalescent COVID-19. Each CDR3 is given with its conserved first and last residue. D genes are given only for firm matches. The listing skips clone size in some rows; elsewhere it reads once, few, many or a size class.

V gene	D gene	J gene	clone size	CDR3 protein	CDR3 DNA
TRBV4-3	.	TRBJ1-6	.	CASSQELAGRDNSPLHF	TGCGCCAGCAGCCAAGAGCTAGCGGGGCGGGATAATTCACCCCTCCACTTT
TRBV3-1/TRBV3-2	TRBD2	TRBJ2-3	.	CASSQGSRPSGDSTDTQYF	TGTGCCAGCAGCCAAGGTAGTAGGCCTAGCGGGGATAGCACAGATACGCAGTATTTT
TRBV6-5	TRBD1	TRBJ1-2	.	CASSYLPGQGGYGYTF	TGTGCCAGCAGTTACCTCCCGGGACAGGGTGGCTATGGCTACACCTTC
TRBV18	.	TRBJ1-1	.	CASSKDRLNTEAFF	TGTGCCAGCTCTAAGGACAGACTAAACACTGAAGCTTTCTTT
TRBV5-6	TRBD1	TRBJ1-4	.	CASSLVWTGESGIEKLFF	TGTGCCAGCAGCTTGGTGTGGACAGGGGAATCGGGCATTGAAAAACTGTTTTTT
TRBV5-6	TRBD1	TRBJ1-4	.	CASSPGQGVGRKLFF	TGTGCCAGCAGCCCCGGACAGGGGGTCGGACGAAAACTGTTTTTT
TRBV5-6	.	TRBJ2-7	.	CASSDRFGQTPYEQYF	TGTGCCAGCAGCGACAGGTTTGGACAGACCCCCTACGAGCAGTACTTC
TRBV9	TRBD2	TRBJ2-1	.	CASSVLAGGLNEQFF	TGTGCCAGCAGCGTACTAGCGGGGGGGCTAAATGAGCAGTTCTTC
TRBV7-9	.	TRBJ1-6	.	CASSFNPGDNSPLHF	TGTGCCAGCAGCTTCAACCCGGGTGATAATTCACCCCTCCACTTT
TRBV29-1	.	TRBJ2-6	.	CSVVIWQGLSGANVLTF	TGCAGCGTTGTTATTTGGCAGGGATTATCTGGGGCCAACGTCCTGACTTTC
TRBV6-5	.	TRBJ2-1	.	CASSHKGVYYNEQFF	TGTGCCAGCAGCCACAAGGGGGTATATTACAATGAGCAGTTCTTC
TRBV30	TRBD1	TRBJ1-2	.	CAWSDDRDSYGYTF	TGTGCCTGGAGTGACGACCGGGACAGCTATGGCTACACCTTC
TRBV9	.	TRBJ2-1	.	CASSVTQNNEQFF	TGTGCCAGCAGCGTAACACAGAACAATGAGCAGTTCTTC
TRBV5-1	.	TRBJ2-7	.	CASSPQGPIYEQYF	TGCGCCAGCAGCCCACAGGGCCCCATCTACGAGCAGTACTTC
TRBV29-1	TRBD1	TRBJ2-1	.	CSVYDRGSYNEQFF	TGCAGCGTTTATGACAGGGGCTCCTACAATGAGCAGTTCTTC
TRBV11-2	.	TRBJ2-5	.	CASSPRLGSGGRETQYF	TGTGCCAGCAGCCCCAGACTTGGTTCCGGGGGAAGGGAGACCCAGTACTTC
TRBV7-2	.	TRBJ1-1	.	CASSLEWSGTEAFF	TGTGCCAGCAGCTTAGAGTGGTCGGGTACTGAAGCTTTCTTT
TRBV7-2	.	TRBJ2-2	.	CASSLFGGGTGELFF	TGTGCCAGCAGCTTATTTGGGGGCGGGACCGGGGAGCTGTTTTTT
TRBV10-3	.	TRBJ2-1	.	CAIRILNEQFF	TGTGCCATCAGAATACTCAATGAGCAGTTCTTC
TRBV4-3	.	TRBJ1-1	.	CASSHSRGNTEAFF	TGCGCCAGCAGCCACAGCAGGGGTAACACTGAAGCTTTCTTT
TRBV6-5	.	TRBJ2-1	once	CASKKGGGNNEQFF	TGTGCCAGCAAAAAGGGGGGGGGAAACAATGAGCAGTTCTTC
TRBV5-1	.	TRBJ1-5	.	CASSLDPNQPQHF	TGCGCCAGCAGCTTGGATCCAAATCAGCCCCAGCATTTT
TRBV6-6	TRBD1	TRBJ1-5	.	CASSPSPGQGAGQPQHF	TGTGCCAGCAGTCCCTCCCCCGGACAGGGGGCAGGTCAGCCCCAGCATTTT
TRBV21-1	.	TRBJ1-2	.	CASSKAGAGDYGYTF	TGTGCCAGCAGCAAAGCAGGGGCAGGGGACTATGGCTACACCTTC
TRBV9	TRBD1	TRBJ1-1	.	CASSATGENTEAFF	TGTGCCAGCAGCGCTACAGGGGAGAACACTGAAGCTTTCTTT
TRBV10-3	.	TRBJ2-6	.	CATRQTSGANVLTF	TGTGCCACACGACAGACCTCTGGGGCCAACGTCCTGACTTTC
TRBV7-3	TRBD2	TRBJ2-1	.	CASSLLAGGYNEQFF	TGTGCCAGCAGCTTACTAGCGGGGGGATACAATGAGCAGTTCTTC
TRBV6-5	.	TRBJ2-5	.	CASLSRETQYF	TGTGCCAGCCTTTCTCGAGAGACCCAGTACTTC
TRBV4-3	TRBD2	TRBJ2-3	.	CASSQAWVSGVPDTQYF	TGCGCCAGCAGCCAGGCTTGGGTTAGCGGGGTCCCAGATACGCAGTATTTT
TRBV18	TRBD1	TRBJ1-6	.	CASSPLDRGYSPLHF	TGTGCCAGCTCACCACTAGACAGGGGATATTCACCCCTCCACTTT
TRBV3-1/TRBV3-2	TRBD1	TRBJ2-6	.	CASSPGQANSGANVLTF	TGTGCCAGCAGCCCGGGACAGGCGAACTCTGGGGCCAACGTCCTGACTTTC
TRBV29-1	.	TRBJ2-7	.	CSVEATPRYEQYF	TGCAGCGTTGAAGCAACTCCCAGGTACGAGCAGTACTTC
TRBV28	.	TRBJ2-4	.	CASSGGGRSAKNIQYF	TGTGCCAGCAGTGGCGGCGGGCGTTCTGCCAAAAACATTCAGTACTTC
TRBV4-3	TRBD1	TRBJ1-2	.	CASSHRQGGMTNYGYTF	TGCGCCAGCAGCCACCGACAGGGGGGAATGACTAACTATGGCTACACCTTC
TRBV6-5	TRBD2	TRBJ2-2	once	CATPRGDGTGELFF	TGTGCCACCCCTCGGGGGGACGGCACCGGGGAGCTGTTTTTT
TRBV21-1	.	TRBJ2-5	.	CASIKQGIDEETQYF	TGTGCCAGCATCAAACAGGGGATTGATGAAGAGACCCAGTACTTC
TRBV10-1	.	TRBJ2-5	.	CASSEPQGGPKETQYF	TGCGCCAGCAGTGAGCCTCAGGGGGGTCCTAAAGAGACCCAGTACTTC
TRBV27	.	TRBJ2-2	.	CASGPPRGPNTGELFF	TGTGCCAGTGGGCCTCCCAGGGGTCCGAACACCGGGGAGCTGTTTTTT
TRBV19	TRBD1	TRBJ2-2	.	CASSTPGGNTGELFF	TGTGCCAGTAGTACCCCAGGGGGCAATACCGGGGAGCTGTTTTTT
TRBV28	.	TRBJ1-4	.	CASSSRATNEKLFF	TGTGCCAGCAGCTCCCGAGCAACTAATGAAAAACTGTTTTTT
TRBV3-1/TRBV3-2	.	TRBJ1-2	.	CASSQVCDSYYGYTF	TGTGCCAGCAGCCAAGTCTGCGACAGCTACTATGGCTACACCTTC
TRBV7-9	.	TRBJ2-7	many	CASSSHIYEQYF	TGTGCCAGCAGCTCCCACATATACGAGCAGTACTTC
TRBV12-5	.	TRBJ2-1	.	CASGLRGGDNEQFF	TGTGCTAGTGGTTTGCGTGGAGGAGACAATGAGCAGTTCTTC
TRBV7-9	.	TRBJ1-1	.	CASSIWGQDELLLF	TGTGCCAGCAGCATATGGGGGCAGGACGAGCTCCTTCTCTTT
TRBV11-1	TRBD1	TRBJ1-4	.	CASSSQGASEKLFF	TGTGCCAGCAGCTCGCAGGGGGCGAGTGAAAAACTGTTTTTT
TRBV5-1	TRBD1	TRBJ1-2	few	CASRREQGAGSGYTF	TGCGCCAGCAGGAGAGAACAGGGGGCGGGTAGTGGCTACACCTTC
TRBV2	TRBD1	TRBJ2-7	.	CASRETGPPYEQYF	TGTGCCAGCAGAGAGACAGGGCCCCCCTACGAGCAGTACTTC
TRBV10-3	TRBD1	TRBJ1-4	.	CAIRPGTGTWGNEKLFF	TGTGCCATCCGACCCGGGACAGGGACTTGGGGGAATGAAAAACTGTTTTTT
TRBV5-4	.	TRBJ2-5	few	CASSFTGPAETQYF	TGTGCCAGCAGCTTTACCGGCCCAGCGGAGACCCAGTACTTC
TRBV18	.	TRBJ2-4	.	CASSPERTPYAKNIQYF	TGTGCCAGCTCACCAGAACGGACACCTTACGCCAAAAACATTCAGTACTTC
TRBV9	.	TRBJ1-5	.	CASSPSINQPQHF	TGTGCCAGCAGCCCTAGTATCAATCAGCCCCAGCATTTT
TRBV13	TRBD1	TRBJ1-2	.	CASSADRGLGGYTF	TGTGCCAGCAGCGCCGACAGGGGGTTGGGGGGCTACACCTTC
TRBV6-5	.	TRBJ1-1	.	CASSTGGGRTEAFF	TGTGCCAGCAGTACCGGGGGGGGTAGGACTGAAGCTTTCTTT